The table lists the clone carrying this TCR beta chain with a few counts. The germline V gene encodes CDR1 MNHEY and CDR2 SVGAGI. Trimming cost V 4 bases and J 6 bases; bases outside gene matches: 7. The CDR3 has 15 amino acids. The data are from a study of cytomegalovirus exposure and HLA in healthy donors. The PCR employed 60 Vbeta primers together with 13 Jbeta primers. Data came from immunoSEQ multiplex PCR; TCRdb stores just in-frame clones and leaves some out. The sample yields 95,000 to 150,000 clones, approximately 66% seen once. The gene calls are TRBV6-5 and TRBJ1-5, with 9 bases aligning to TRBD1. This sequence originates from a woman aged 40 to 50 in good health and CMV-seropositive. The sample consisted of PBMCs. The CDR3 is CASSSATGGGQPQHF. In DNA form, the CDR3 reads TGTGCCAGCAGTTCCGCAACAGGGGGCGGTCAGCCCCAGCATTTT.